This TCR beta chain emerged from a study of cytomegalovirus exposure and HLA in healthy donors. Study-level findings and limits: Most likely, a cluster of highly shared sequence variants arose as a sequencing artifact. Accurate HLA-A and HLA-B prediction from TCR beta sequences was reported for most subjects. A later analysis showed TCR association rates differing by HLA locus, peaking at DRB1 and lowest at HLA-C.

Primers included in the PCR were 60 Vbeta and 13 Jbeta primers. Clones were read by immunoSEQ multiplex PCR, and TCRdb kept only the in-frame ones, dropping some. This repertoire shows about 140,000 clones, 73% found once; its top ten account for roughly 14%. Concerning this clone: Antigen unknown.

CDR1 is MNHEY and CDR2 is SVGAGI in the germline V gene. This CDR3 is 14 amino acids long. Trimming cost V 0 bases and J 6 bases, with 8 bases left between them. This receptor was obtained from a human donor in good health. V gene TRBV6-5 combines with J gene TRBJ2-2, with no clear D. Sequenced input: PBMCs. Here the CDR3 reads CASSYSSKPGELFF. The CDR3 DNA sequence: TGTGCCAGCAGTTACTCGAGTAAACCCGGGGAGCTGTTTTTT.